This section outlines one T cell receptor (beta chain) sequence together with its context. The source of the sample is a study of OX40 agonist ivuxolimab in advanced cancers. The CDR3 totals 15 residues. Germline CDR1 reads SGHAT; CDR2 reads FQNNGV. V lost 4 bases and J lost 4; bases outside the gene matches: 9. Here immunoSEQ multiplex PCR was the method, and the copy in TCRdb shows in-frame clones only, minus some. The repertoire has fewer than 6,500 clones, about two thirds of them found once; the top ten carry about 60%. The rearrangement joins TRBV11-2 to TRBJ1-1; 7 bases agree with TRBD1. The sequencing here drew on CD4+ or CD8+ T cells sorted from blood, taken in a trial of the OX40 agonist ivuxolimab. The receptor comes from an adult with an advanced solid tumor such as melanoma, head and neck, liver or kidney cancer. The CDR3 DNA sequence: TGTGCCAGCAGCTCCCAGGGGGAGTTTGGCACTGAAGCTTTCTTT. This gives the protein CASSSQGEFGTEAFF.